This TCR beta chain comes out of a study of blood T cell repertoires in COVID-19. Whole-study context: Samples taken during acute and convalescent COVID-19 were collected in the United States, Italy and Spain. T cells, B-cell-depleted T cells, or PBMCs supplied cDNA or gDNA.

From germline, CDR1 is SGHVS and CDR2 FQNEAQ. The CDR3 length is 15 residues. The V and J ends lost 5 bases and 0 bases, in that order; junction bases with no gene match: 6. Authors' analysis steps: Quantification of nucleated cells was approximated via reference gene primer amplification. Measured with immunoSEQ multiplex PCR; TCRdb has only the in-frame clones, and not every one. Clonal size and the V and J genes are those of that table, whereas D and trimming came from the DNA. Among some 270,000 clones listed, about nine tenths were seen once. The sequencing input was peripheral blood. This receptor was taken from a man in his fifties with acute or convalescent COVID-19. This chain connects TRBV7-8 to TRBJ2-7; 8 bases line up with TRBD2. Here the CDR3 reads CASSPAGGSSYEQYF. The CDR3, as DNA: TGTGCCAGCAGCCCGGCGGGGGGCAGCTCCTACGAGCAGTACTTC.